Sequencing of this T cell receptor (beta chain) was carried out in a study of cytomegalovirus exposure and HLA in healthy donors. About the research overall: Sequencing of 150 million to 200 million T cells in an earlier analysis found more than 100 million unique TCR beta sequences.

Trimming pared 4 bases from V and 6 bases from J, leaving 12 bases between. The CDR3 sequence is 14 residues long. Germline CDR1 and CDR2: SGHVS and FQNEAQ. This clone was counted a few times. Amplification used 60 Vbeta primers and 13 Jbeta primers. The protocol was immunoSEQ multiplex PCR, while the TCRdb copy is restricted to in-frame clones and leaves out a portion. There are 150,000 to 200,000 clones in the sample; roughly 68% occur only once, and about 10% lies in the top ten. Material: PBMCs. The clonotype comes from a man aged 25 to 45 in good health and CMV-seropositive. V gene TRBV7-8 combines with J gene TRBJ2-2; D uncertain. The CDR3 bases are TGTGCCAGCAGCTCCTCCACTAACGCCGGGGAGCTGTTTTTT. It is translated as CASSSSTNAGELFF.